This T cell receptor (beta chain) comes out of a study of cytomegalovirus exposure and HLA in healthy donors. Study outcomes and limitations: Listed as cytomegalovirus-associated were 150 or so TCR beta chains. One cluster of highly shared sequence variants probably arose as a sequencing artifact. TCR beta sequences numbering about 17,000 were associated with HLA alleles at 0.05 false discovery rate in a later analysis.

The PCR was carried out with 60 Vbeta primers and 13 Jbeta primers. Sequencing was performed with immunoSEQ multiplex PCR; in TCRdb, only in-frame clones are kept and a portion is missing. The data show 250,000 to 350,000 clones, 75% to 90% seen once. In regard to this clone: No antigen is known for it.

Per the germline V gene, CDR1 is LNHDA and CDR2 is SQIVND (reference sequence). V trimming: 10 bases; J trimming: 2 bases; junction bases outside the gene matches: 10. This CDR3 region has 14 residues. Input material: PBMCs. The TCR originated in a man aged 40-49 years in good health and CMV-seropositive. The chain has TRBV19 and TRBJ2-7; 8 bases line up with TRBD2. This CDR3 is CATTGLAVPYEQYF. The CDR3 nucleotides are TGTGCCACCACAGGACTAGCAGTTCCCTACGAGCAGTACTTC. Combining the CDR3 with reference TRBV19 and TRBJ2-7 gives the whole variable domain DGGITQSPKYLFRKEGQNVTLSCEQNLNHDAMYWYRQDPGQGLRLIYYSQIVNDFQKGDIAEGYSVSREKKESFPLTVTSAQKNPTAFYLCATTGLAVPYEQYFGPGTRLTVT.